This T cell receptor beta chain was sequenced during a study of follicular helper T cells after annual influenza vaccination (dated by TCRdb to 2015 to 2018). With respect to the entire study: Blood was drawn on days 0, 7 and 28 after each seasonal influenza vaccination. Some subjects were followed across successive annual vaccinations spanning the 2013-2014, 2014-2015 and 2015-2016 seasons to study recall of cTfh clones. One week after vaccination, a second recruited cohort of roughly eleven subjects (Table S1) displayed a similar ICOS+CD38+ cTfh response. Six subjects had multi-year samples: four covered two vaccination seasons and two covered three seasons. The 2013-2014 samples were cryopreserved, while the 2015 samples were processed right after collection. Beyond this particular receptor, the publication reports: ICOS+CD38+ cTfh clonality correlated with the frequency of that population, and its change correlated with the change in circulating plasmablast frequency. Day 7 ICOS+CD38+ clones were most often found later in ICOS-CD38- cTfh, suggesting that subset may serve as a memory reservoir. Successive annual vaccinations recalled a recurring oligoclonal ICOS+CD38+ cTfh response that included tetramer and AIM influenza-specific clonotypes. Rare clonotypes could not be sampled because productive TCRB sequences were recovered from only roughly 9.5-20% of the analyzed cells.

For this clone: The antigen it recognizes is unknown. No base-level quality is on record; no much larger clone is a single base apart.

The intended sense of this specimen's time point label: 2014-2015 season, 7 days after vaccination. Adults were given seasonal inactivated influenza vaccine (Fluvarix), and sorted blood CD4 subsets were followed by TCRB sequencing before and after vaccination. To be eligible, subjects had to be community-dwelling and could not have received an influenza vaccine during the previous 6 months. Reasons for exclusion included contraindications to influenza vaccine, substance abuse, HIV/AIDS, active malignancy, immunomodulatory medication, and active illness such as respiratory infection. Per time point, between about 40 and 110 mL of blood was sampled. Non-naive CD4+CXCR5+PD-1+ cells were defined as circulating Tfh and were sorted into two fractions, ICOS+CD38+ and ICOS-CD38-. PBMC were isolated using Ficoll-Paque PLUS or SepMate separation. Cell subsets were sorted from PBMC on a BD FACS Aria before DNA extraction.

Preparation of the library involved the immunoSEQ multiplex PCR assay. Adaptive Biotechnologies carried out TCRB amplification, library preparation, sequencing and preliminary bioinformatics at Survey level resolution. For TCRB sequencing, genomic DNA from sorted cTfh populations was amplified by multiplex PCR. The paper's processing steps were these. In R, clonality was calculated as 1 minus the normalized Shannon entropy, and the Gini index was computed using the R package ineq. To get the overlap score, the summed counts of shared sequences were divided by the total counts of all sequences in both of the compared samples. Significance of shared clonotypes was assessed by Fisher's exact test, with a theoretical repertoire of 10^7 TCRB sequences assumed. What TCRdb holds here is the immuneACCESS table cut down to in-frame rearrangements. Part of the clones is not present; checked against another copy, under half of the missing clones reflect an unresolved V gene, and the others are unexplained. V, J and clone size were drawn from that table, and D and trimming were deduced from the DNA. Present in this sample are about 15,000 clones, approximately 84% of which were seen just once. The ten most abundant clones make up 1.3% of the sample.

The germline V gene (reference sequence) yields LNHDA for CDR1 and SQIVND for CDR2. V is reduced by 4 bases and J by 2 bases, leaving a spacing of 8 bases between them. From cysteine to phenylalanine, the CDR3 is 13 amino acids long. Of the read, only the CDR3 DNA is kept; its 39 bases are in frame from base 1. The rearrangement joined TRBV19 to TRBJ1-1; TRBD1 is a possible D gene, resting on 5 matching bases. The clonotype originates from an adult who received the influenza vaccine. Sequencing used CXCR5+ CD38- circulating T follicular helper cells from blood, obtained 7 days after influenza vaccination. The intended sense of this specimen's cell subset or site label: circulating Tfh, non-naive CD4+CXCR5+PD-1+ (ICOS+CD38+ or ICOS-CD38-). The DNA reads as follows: TGTGCCAGTAGTAGACAGTTTAACACTGAAGCTTTCTTT. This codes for CASSRQFNTEAFF.